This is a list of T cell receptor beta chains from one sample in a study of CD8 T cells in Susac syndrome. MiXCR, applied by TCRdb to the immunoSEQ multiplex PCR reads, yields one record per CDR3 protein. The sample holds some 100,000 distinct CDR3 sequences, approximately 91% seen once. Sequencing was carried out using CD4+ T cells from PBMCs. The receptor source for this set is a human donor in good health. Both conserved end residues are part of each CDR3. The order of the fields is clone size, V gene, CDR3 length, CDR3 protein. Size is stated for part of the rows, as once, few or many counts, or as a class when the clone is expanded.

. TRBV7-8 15 CASSNLEGKSREQYF
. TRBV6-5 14 CASRLDPGANVLTF
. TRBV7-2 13 CASGAGALGTQYF
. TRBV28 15 CASSPFLTSTDTQYF
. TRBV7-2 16 CASSLVLRDTYYGYTF
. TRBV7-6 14 CASSRTSGGHEQYF
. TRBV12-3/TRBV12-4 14 CASSLGQGWTEAFF
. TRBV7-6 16 CASSLGSRGGNQPQHF
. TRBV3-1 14 CASSTTSGVDEQYF
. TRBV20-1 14 CSARGQGSGYGYTF
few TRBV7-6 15 CASSLTGTGEYEQYF
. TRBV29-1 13 CSAGTGTDYGYTF
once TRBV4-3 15 CASSRQQGRDTEAFF
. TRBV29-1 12 CSVAWGGETQYF
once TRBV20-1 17 CSAQRTSGSGGTGELFF
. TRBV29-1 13 CSVGQGDRNEQFF
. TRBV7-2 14 CASSSNRESYEQYF
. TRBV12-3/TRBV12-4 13 CASTRALADTQYF
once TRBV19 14 CASIDRGLYNEQFF
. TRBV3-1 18 CASSREQEASSEGETQYF
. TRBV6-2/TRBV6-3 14 CASSYWSENTEAFF
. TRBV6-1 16 CASSEAGWGLGNEQFF
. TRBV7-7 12 CASSPYRETQYF
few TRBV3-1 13 CASSQVRGVEAFF
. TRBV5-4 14 CASSPDREVYGYTF
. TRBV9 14 CASSVQGVGGELFF
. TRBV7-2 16 CASSLTGGHSNQPQHF